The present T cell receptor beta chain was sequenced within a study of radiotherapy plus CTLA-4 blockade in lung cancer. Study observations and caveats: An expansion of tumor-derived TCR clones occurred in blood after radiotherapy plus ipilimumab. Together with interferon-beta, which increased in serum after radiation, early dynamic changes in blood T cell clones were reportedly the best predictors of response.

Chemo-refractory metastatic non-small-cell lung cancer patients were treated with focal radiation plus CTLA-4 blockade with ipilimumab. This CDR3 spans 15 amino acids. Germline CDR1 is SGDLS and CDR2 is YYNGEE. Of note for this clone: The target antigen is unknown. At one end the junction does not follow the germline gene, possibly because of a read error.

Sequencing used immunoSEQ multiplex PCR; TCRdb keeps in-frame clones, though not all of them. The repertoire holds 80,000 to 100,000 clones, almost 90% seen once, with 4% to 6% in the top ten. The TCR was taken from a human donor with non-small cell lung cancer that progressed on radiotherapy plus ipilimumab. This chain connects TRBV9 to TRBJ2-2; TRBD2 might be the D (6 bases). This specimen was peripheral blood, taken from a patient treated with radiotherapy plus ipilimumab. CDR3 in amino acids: CASSVAGANTGGLFF. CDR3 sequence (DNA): TGTGCCAGCAGCGTAGCGGGTGCGAACACCGGGGGGCTGTTTTTT.